The clone carrying this T cell receptor (beta chain) was detected ten times or more. Its cognate antigen is unknown. CDR1 LGHNA and CDR2 YSLEER come from the germline V gene. The CDR3 totals 13 residues. Trimming removed 2 bases from V and 4 bases from J, with 6 bases in between. The data are from a study of T-cell reconstitution after alpha-beta-depleted transplantation in children. Unique molecular identifiers were incorporated during preparation of the TCRbeta library. TCRdb called the PCR reads again in MiXCR, with one record for every CDR3 protein. The sample includes approximately 500,000 distinct CDR3 sequences, over 9.5% of them seen just once. Overall study findings and caveats: Once a year had passed after transplant, T-cell counts and diversity came mostly from newly produced T cells. After transplant, high TCRbeta diversity at day 60 in some patients arose from surviving recipient T cells and thymic progenitors. The study reportedly traced alpha-beta T cells about two months after transplant to several hundred expanded graft clones.

Sample: PBMCs, taken before TCRalphabeta/CD19-depleted stem cell transplant. The receptor comes from a child aged 2 to 10 with inherited bone marrow failure, due to receive a stem cell transplant. The chain employs TRBV4-3 and TRBJ2-1; TRBD1 is a possible D gene (5 bases). CDR3 sequence: CASSQRQYNEQFF. The DNA of the CDR3 is TGCGCCAGCAGCCAACGACAGTACAATGAGCAGTTCTTC.